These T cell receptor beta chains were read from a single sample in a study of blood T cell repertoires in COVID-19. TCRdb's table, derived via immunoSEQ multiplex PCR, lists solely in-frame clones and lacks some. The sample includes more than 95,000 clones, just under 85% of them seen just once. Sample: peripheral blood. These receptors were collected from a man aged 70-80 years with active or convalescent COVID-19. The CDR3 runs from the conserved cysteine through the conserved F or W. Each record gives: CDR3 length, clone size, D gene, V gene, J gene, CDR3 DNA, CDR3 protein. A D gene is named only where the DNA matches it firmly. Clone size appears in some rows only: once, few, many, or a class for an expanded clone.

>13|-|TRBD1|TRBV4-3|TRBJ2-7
TGCGCCAGCAGCCAAGTGACAGGGGGCGAGCAGTACTTC
CASSQVTGGEQYF
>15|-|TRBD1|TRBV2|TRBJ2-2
TGTGCCAGCAGGGTAGGGACAGGGAACACCGGGGAGCTGTTTTTT
CASRVGTGNTGELFF
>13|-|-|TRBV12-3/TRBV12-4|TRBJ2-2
TGTGCCAGCAGGGATACAGGGTCTGGGGAGCTGTTTTTT
CASRDTGSGELFF
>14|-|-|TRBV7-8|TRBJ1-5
TGTGCCAGCAGCTTTAGTGGAGCGTTCGCGCCCCAGCATTTT
CASSFSGAFAPQHF
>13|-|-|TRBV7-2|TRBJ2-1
TGTGCCAGCAGCTTATACTGGTACAATGAGCAGTTCTTC
CASSLYWYNEQFF
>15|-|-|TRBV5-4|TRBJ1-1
TGTGCCAGCAGCTTAACCCCAGGACTCACGGATGAAGCTTTCTTT
CASSLTPGLTDEAFF
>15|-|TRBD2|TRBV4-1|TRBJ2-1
TGCGCCAGCAGCCTACGGTGGGAGGGCCCGGTTGAGCAGTTCTTC
CASSLRWEGPVEQFF
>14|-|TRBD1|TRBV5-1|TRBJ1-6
TGCGCCAGCAGGTGGGACAGCTATAATTCACCCCTCCACTTT
CASRWDSYNSPLHF
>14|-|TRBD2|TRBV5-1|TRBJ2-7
TGCGCCAGCAGCTCCGGGACTAGGGCCTACGAGCAGTACTTC
CASSSGTRAYEQYF
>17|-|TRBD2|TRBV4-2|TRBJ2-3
TGTGCCAGCAGCCAGGTACTAGCGGGGGGGCCCACAGATACGCAGTATTTT
CASSQVLAGGPTDTQYF
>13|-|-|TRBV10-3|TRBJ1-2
TGTGCCATCAGGGCCGGGGGGGCGCATGGCTACACCTTC
CAIRAGGAHGYTF
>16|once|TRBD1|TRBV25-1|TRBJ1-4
TGTGCCAGCCGAACAGGGGGCGGAATTAACAATGAAAAACTGTTTTTT
CASRTGGGINNEKLFF
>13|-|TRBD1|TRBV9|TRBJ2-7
TGTGCCAGCAGCGTCTACTCAGGGGGCGAGCAGTACTTC
CASSVYSGGEQYF